This T cell receptor beta chain was captured in a study of blood T cell repertoires in COVID-19. Study-level background: There were acute and convalescent COVID-19 samples, and they came from the United States, Italy and Spain. PBMCs, B-cell-depleted T cells, or T cells were the source of the cDNA or gDNA that made up the material.

In the authors' methods: Scientists estimated how many nucleated cells there were by amplifying reference gene primers. This table comes from immunoSEQ multiplex PCR, and its TCRdb copy is limited to in-frame clones, with some not included. V and J calls and clone size follow that table, whereas D and trimming were derived from the DNA. The table has some 190,000 clones, 70% to 90% seen once. The CDR3 sequence is 11 residues long. The V gene's germline CDR1 is MGHDK and CDR2 SYGVNS. With 8 bases removed from V and 10 bases from J, the gap between germline ends came to 11 bases. The sequencing input was peripheral blood. This sequence originates from a man younger than 35 with active or convalescent COVID-19. The rearrangement links TRBV25-1 to TRBJ2-2; D uncertain. The CDR3 protein is CASSWVAELFF. CDR3 nucleotide sequence: TGTGCCAGCTCGTGGGTAGCGGAGCTGTTTTTT.